The TCR beta chain under discussion was sequenced for a study of human T cells and chemical hapten exposure. Regarding time point: patch test 2, 6 weeks after DPC sensitization. Treatment defined: therapeutic diphenylcyclopropenone sensitization with weekly scalp DPC. The CDR3 extends over 16 amino acids. Germline V CDR1 and CDR2: KGHSH, LQKENI. The V gene lost 3 bases and the J gene lost 7 bases, with 18 bases spanning the gap. Each CDR3 protein is one row after TCRdb ran MiXCR on the RACE reads. This sample yields around 130,000 distinct CDR3 sequences, of which 10% to 15% are seen a single time; more than 1.1% belongs to the top ten.

Sequenced here: whole blood, sampled in connection with sensitization to the hapten diphenylcyclopropenone (DPC). This chain uses TRBV18 with TRBJ1-4, with D possibly TRBD1 on 6 matching bases. The sequence came from a woman aged 45-60 years with alopecia areata. Some clones in this sample may be carry-over from other donors' samples. DNA for the CDR3: TGTGCCAGCTCACCGGGGGCTGCGGGGGAAGCTGAAAAACTGTTTTTT. Translation: CASSPGAAGEAEKLFF. Filled out from reference TRBV18 and TRBJ1-4, the complete variable domain reads NAGVMQNPRHLVRRRGQEARLRCSPMKGHSHVYWYRQLPEEGLKFMVYLQKENIIDESGMPKERFSAEFPKEGPSILRIQQVVRGDSAAYFCASSPGAAGEAEKLFFGSGTQLSVL.